This TCR beta chain was found in a study of cytomegalovirus exposure and HLA in healthy donors (TCRdb year 2017). In the study overall: A later analysis indicated that the 120 validation repertoires were generated on the platform also employed for the approximately 700 repertoires of the first cohort. To predict cytomegalovirus infection status, the study combined high-throughput TCR immunosequencing, statistical association of individual TCRs with disease status, and machine learning. The study aimed to test whether signatures of past pathogen exposure could be identified by cataloging public T cell receptors. In addition to the first cohort of around 670 subjects, a separate validation cohort of under 150 different subjects was used.

The germline V gene supplies CDR1 MNHNS and CDR2 SASEGT. Trimming leaves V shorter by 6 bases and J shorter by 4 bases, with the junction holding 4 bases beyond the gene matches. The CDR3 covers 13 residues, taking in both the cysteine and the phenylalanine. Kept here is only the CDR3 DNA, which spans 39 bases and is read in frame from base 1. Remarks on this clone: Its cognate antigen has yet to be identified. Per-base qualities were not stored, and no clone one base away is much larger.

Results and caveats for the whole study, not just this receptor: A later analysis had no HLA typing for the validation cohort, so co-occurrence there was scored across all 120 or so repertoires. A total of about 180 TCR beta chains were listed by the study as associated with cytomegalovirus. In a later analysis, TCRs clustered in the first cohort were found to also tend to co-occur in the 120 or so validation repertoires, with 94% of cluster scores above 0. According to the authors, the approach could potentially be generalized to other disease states and immunological phenotypes. Three of the identified cytomegalovirus-associated TCR beta chains were confirmed in vitro to be specific for cytomegalovirus antigens. In both the original and validation cohorts, the classifier was reported to diagnose cytomegalovirus status with high specificity and sensitivity. Most TCR sequences were seen in very few donors, while some public TCRs were found in many individuals.

The donors were included in the validation cohort of 130 or so subjects, a group kept apart from the approximately 650-subject first cohort. Preparation of the library involved the immunoSEQ multiplex PCR assay. In the original analysis: A statistical classification framework was built for diagnosing cytomegalovirus status from the catalog of TCR beta chain sequences. The clones in this table, taken by TCRdb from immuneACCESS, are in-frame only. Not every clone is retained; where verified, under half of the shortfall comes from an unresolved V gene, and the cause of the rest is unknown. V and J calls and clone size are copied from that table; D and trimming were computed from the DNA. Counted in this sample were some 230,000 clones; about nine tenths of them appeared once. Of the sample, about 1% is held by the ten largest clones.

Recombination joined TRBV6-1 with TRBJ1-1, with 8 central nucleotides matching TRBD1. This clonotype originated in a woman aged 18-29 years in good health and CMV-seronegative. Sequences were obtained from PBMCs. The DNA sequence is as follows: TGTGCCAGCAGGAACGACAGGGGCACTGAAGCTTTCTTT. It translates to CASRNDRGTEAFF.